These 14 T cell receptor beta chains came from one sample sequenced in a study of cytomegalovirus exposure and HLA in healthy donors. The PCR ran on 60 Vbeta and 13 Jbeta primers. The data were produced by immunoSEQ multiplex PCR, yet TCRdb's version contains in-frame clones alone and is incomplete. The sample includes about 120,000 clones, approximately 17% of them seen just once. The sample taken for sequencing was PBMCs. These receptors were collected from a female donor in good health and CMV-seropositive.

This clone has only a few counts. CDR3 region: CASSPDYQETQYF. For the CDR3, the DNA is TGCGCCAGCAGCCCCGACTACCAAGAGACCCAGTACTTC. This sequence joins TRBV4-1 and TRBJ2-5; D remains ambiguous. CDR1 and CDR2 (germline): MGHRA, YSYEKL. V lost 4 bases and J lost 0, with 6 bases in between. This CDR3 contains 13 residues.

V gene TRBV14 combines with J gene TRBJ2-3; the match to TRBD2 covers 8 bases. From germline, CDR1 is SGHDN and CDR2 FVKESK. The CDR3 length is 16 residues. Losses at the gene ends were 1 base for V and 2 bases for J; bases not matched to a gene: 5. In DNA form, the CDR3 reads TGTGCCAGCAGCCAAGCGACTAGCGCTCCCACAGATACGCAGTATTTT. Translating gives CASSQATSAPTDTQYF.

This clone was recorded a few times. The chain links TRBV5-4 to TRBJ2-3, with 12 bases fitting TRBD2. Germline CDR1 reads SGHNT; CDR2 reads YYREEE (reference sequence). The V segment lost 0 bases and the J segment 3 bases; nucleotides outside the gene matches: 5. The CDR3 consists of 17 residues. In DNA form, the CDR3 reads TGTGCCAGCAGCTTGGGGCTAGCGGGGGGGCGGACAGATACGCAGTATTTT. Its protein is CASSLGLAGGRTDTQYF.

This clone was recorded a few times. This chain uses TRBV5-1 with TRBJ2-7, with D tentatively TRBD2 (6 bases). The V and J ends lost 3 bases and 6 bases respectively, with 10 bases between them. Germline CDR1 reads SGHRS; CDR2 reads YFSETQ. This CDR3 comprises 12 residues. CDR3 DNA: TGCGCCAGCAGCTCAGGAGGGCCCGAGCAGTACTTC. Protein: CASSSGGPEQYF.

The gene calls are TRBV6-1 and TRBJ1-5, with 7 bases fitting TRBD1. This CDR3 has 15 amino acids. With V trimmed by 9 bases and J by 4 bases, 12 bases remained unmatched. Germline V gene lookup returns CDR1 MNHNS and CDR2 SASEGT. CDR3 nucleotide sequence: TGTGCCAGTCAGACAGGGCGCGGAGGGAATCAGCCCCAGCATTTT. It specifies CASQTGRGGNQPQHF.

This clone was seen a few times. The chain joins TRBV28 to TRBJ1-1, with D possibly TRBD1 on 6 matching bases. Trimming shortened V by 1 base and J by 3 bases, and 9 bases separated the two germline ends. The germline V gene has CDR1 MDHEN and CDR2 SYDVKM. The CDR3 extends over 14 amino acids. CDR3 in DNA: TGTGCCAGCAGTTTATCCCAGGGGTACACTGAAGCTTTCTTT. Amino acid sequence: CASSLSQGYTEAFF. Based on the CDR3 plus reference TRBV28 and TRBJ1-1, the full variable domain is DVKVTQSSRYLVKRTGEKVFLECVQDMDHENMFWYRQDPGLGLRLIYFSYDVKMKEKGDIPEGYSVSREKKERFSLILESASTNQTSMYLCASSLSQGYTEAFFGQGTRLTVV.

The chain combines TRBV30 with TRBJ2-3; 7 bases agree with TRBD2. The CDR3 loop spans 16 amino acids. CDR1 is GTSNPN and CDR2 is SVGIG in the germline V gene (reference sequence). V lost 4 bases and J lost 1; bases outside the gene matches: 11. The CDR3 nucleotides are TGTGCCTGGACCAAAATGCGGGGGATCTGCACAGATACGCAGTATTTT. It translates to CAWTKMRGICTDTQYF.

The chain recombines TRBV15 with TRBJ1-2; 7 bases are a match to TRBD1. Trimming took 0 bases from V and 5 from J; bases not matched to a gene: 6. There are 15 residues in the CDR3. Germline assignment: CDR1 LNHNV and CDR2 YYDKDF (reference sequence). The CDR3 sequence: CATSREGTEGYGYTF. CDR3 coding DNA: TGTGCCACCAGCAGAGAGGGGACAGAGGGTTATGGCTACACCTTC. The full variable domain, rest sourced from reference TRBV15 and TRBJ1-2, is DAMVIQNPRYQVTQFGKPVTLSCSQTLNHNVMYWYQQKSSQAPKLLFHYYDKDFNNEADTPDNFQSRRPNTSFCFLDIRSPGLGDTAMYLCATSREGTEGYGYTFGSGTRLTVV.

A single count supports this clone. This sequence joins TRBV18 and TRBJ1-1, with 10 positions matching TRBD1. This CDR3 comprises 15 residues. V shed 3 bases and J 8 bases; nucleotides not matched to a gene: 9. CDR1 and CDR2 from the germline V gene are KGHSH and LQKENI. For the CDR3, the DNA is TGTGCCAGCTCACCGGACAGGGGGACCCAATCGGAAGCTTTCTTT. Translating it yields CASSPDRGTQSEAFF.

This clone has just a few counts. The chain joins TRBV5-1 to TRBJ2-5; D may be TRBD2 (6 bases). CDR3 length: 16 residues. The ends were cut back, 2 bases at V and 5 bases at J, with 19 bases in the middle. The germline V gene has CDR1 SGHRS and CDR2 YFSETQ. This CDR3 reads CASSFSRLAAIETQYF. The CDR3 bases are TGCGCCAGCAGCTTTTCGCGTTTAGCGGCCATCGAGACCCAGTACTTC.

The chain is built from TRBV2 and TRBJ1-1; TRBD1 matches 8 bases. The CDR3 has 15 residues. The V gene's germline CDR1 is SNHLY and CDR2 FYNNEI. After removal of 1 base from V and 1 base from J, the junction contained 2 bases not matched to a gene. CDR3 region: CASSEGQGTNTEAFF. CDR3 coding DNA: TGTGCCAGCAGTGAAGGACAGGGGACGAACACTGAAGCTTTCTTT. Variable domain in full (rest from reference TRBV2 and TRBJ1-1): EPEVTQTPSHQVTQMGQEVILRCVPISNHLYFYWYRQILGQKVEFLVSFYNNEISEKSEIFDDQFSVERPDGSNFTLKIRSTKLEDSAMYFCASSEGQGTNTEAFFGQGTRLTVV.

There are a few counts of this clone. V is TRBV5-4 and J is TRBJ2-7, with 7 bases aligning to TRBD1. J was trimmed by 3 bases and V by 4 bases; bases with no gene match: 4. The germline V gene has CDR1 SGHNT and CDR2 YYREEE (reference sequence). The CDR3 sequence is 13 residues long. The CDR3 DNA is TGTGCCAGCAGCCTGGGACAGAACTACGAGCAGTACTTC. It encodes CASSLGQNYEQYF.

The V call is TRBV7-6, the J call TRBJ1-5, with D perhaps matching TRBD1 (5 bases). CDR1 SGHVS and CDR2 FNYEAQ come from the germline V gene. V was pared by 1 base and J by 10 bases, with 17 bases between. CDR3 length equals 15 residues. CDR3 residues: CASSLGGRPEEPQHF. In nucleotides, the CDR3 is TGTGCCAGCAGCTTAGGGGGCAGGCCCGAGGAACCCCAGCATTTT.

This clone was found a few times. This chain links TRBV14 with TRBJ1-1, with 9 positions matching TRBD1. The CDR3 totals 15 residues. Trimming cost V 5 bases and J 1 base; bases outside gene matches: 5. The germline V gene has CDR1 SGHDN and CDR2 FVKESK. CDR3 sequence: CASSRTGGWNTEAFF. The CDR3 bases are TGTGCCAGCAGCAGAACAGGGGGCTGGAACACTGAAGCTTTCTTT.